The clone carrying this TCR beta chain was detected ten times or more. This sample is part of a study of regulatory T cells in long-lasting Graves disease. HTBI primers from iRepertoire and Arm-PCR of CDR3 regions yielded the TCR beta libraries. TCRdb processed the multiplex PCR reads anew with MiXCR; each CDR3 protein has one entry. The data hold a few hundred thousand distinct CDR3 sequences, with about 10% observed a single time. The trim removed 5 bases at V and 0 bases at J, leaving 9 bases unmatched. This CDR3 region has 19 residues. Germline V gene lookup returns CDR1 SGHRS and CDR2 YFSETQ. The time point denotes: newly diagnosed GD, antithyroid drugs for less than 3 months. PBMC-derived RNA was used for the TCR library. These records were also assigned to another study, of T cells in Graves' hyperthyroidism and ophthalmopathy.

The sequenced sample was peripheral blood mononuclear cells (PBMCs), obtained at new diagnosis, from a patient treated with antithyroid drugs. The V and J genes are TRBV5-1 and TRBJ2-1; TRBD2 aligns across 15 bases. This clonotype was obtained from a young woman with Graves disease. CDR3 residues: CASSGGGLAGGLSYNEQFF. The CDR3 nucleotides read TGCGCCAGCAGTGGTGGGGGACTAGCGGGAGGACTCTCCTACAATGAGCAGTTCTTC.